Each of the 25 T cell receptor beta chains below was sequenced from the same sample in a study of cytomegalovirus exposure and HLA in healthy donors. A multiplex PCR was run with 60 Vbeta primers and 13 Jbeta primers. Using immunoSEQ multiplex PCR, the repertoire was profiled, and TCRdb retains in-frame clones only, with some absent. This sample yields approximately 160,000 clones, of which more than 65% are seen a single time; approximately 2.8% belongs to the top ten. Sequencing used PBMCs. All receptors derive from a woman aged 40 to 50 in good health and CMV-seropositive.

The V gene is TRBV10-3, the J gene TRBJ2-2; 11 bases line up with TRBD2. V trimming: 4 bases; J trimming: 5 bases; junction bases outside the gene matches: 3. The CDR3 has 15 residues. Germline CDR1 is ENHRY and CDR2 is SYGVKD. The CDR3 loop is CAISGLAGYTGELFF. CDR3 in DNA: TGTGCCATCAGTGGACTAGCGGGATATACCGGGGAGCTGTTTTTT.

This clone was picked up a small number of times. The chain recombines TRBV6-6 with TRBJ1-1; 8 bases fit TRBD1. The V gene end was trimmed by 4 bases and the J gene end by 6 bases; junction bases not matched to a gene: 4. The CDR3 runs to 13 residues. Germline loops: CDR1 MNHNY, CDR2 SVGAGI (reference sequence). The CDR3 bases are TGTGCCAGCAGTTCCGGACAGGGCGCTGAAGCTTTCTTT. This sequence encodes CASSSGQGAEAFF.

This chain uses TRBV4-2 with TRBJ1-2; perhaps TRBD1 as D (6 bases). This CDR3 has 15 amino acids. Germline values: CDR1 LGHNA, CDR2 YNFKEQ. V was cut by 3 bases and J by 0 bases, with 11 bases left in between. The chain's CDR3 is CASSQARGTNYGYTF. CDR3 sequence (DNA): TGTGCCAGCAGCCAGGCCAGGGGCACTAACTATGGCTACACCTTC.

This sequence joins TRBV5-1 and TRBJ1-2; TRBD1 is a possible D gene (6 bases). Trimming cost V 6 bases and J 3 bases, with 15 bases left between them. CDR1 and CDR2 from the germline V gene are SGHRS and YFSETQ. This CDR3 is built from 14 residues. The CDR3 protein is CASKEQGLDYGYTF. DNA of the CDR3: TGCGCCAGCAAGGAGCAGGGGCTTGACTATGGCTACACCTTC.

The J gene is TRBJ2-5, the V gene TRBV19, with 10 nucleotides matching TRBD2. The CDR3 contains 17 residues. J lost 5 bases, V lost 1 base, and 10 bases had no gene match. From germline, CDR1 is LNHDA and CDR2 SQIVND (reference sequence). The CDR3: CASSIGHASGSGETQYF. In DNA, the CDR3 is TGTGCCAGTAGTATAGGCCATGCTAGCGGGAGCGGTGAGACCCAGTACTTC.

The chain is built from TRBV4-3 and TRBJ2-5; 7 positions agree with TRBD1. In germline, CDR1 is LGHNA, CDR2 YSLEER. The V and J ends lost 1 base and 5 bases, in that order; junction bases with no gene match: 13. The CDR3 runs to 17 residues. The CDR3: CASSQGHGQAAEETQYF. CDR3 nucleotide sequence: TGCGCCAGCAGCCAAGGGCATGGACAGGCAGCGGAGGAGACCCAGTACTTC.

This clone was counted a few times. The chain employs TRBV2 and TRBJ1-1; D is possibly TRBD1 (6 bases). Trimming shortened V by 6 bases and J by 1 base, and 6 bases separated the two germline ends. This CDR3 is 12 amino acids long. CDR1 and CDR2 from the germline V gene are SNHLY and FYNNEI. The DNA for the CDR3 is TGTGCCAGCAGACAGGGGAACACTGAAGCTTTCTTT. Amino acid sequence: CASRQGNTEAFF.

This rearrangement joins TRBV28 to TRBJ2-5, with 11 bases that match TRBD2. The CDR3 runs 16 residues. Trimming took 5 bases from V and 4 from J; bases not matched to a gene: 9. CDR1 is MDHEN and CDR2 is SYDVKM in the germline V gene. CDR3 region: CASSPQLAGARETQYF. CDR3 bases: TGTGCCAGCAGTCCCCAACTAGCGGGAGCACGAGAGACCCAGTACTTC.

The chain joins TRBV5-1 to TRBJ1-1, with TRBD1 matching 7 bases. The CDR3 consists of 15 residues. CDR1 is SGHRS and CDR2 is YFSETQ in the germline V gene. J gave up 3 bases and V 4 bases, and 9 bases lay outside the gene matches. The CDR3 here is CASSPGQSKDTEAFF. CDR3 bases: TGCGCCAGCAGCCCGGGACAGTCGAAAGACACTGAAGCTTTCTTT.

The CDR3 is CARGGVRDRNNSPLHF. The CDR3 DNA is TGTGCCAGGGGGGGGGTACGGGACCGGAATAATTCACCCCTCCACTTT. The J gene is TRBJ1-6, the V gene TRBV21-1. TRBV21-1 corresponds to a pseudogene. The CDR3 covers 16 residues.

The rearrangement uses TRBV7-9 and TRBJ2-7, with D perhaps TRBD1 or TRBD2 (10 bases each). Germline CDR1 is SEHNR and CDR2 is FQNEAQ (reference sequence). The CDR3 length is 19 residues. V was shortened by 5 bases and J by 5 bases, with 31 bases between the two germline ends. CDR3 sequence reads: CASSHRDRGGVAGGDEQYF. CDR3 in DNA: TGTGCCAGCAGCCATCGGGACAGGGGTGGAGTAGCGGGAGGCGACGAGCAGTACTTC.

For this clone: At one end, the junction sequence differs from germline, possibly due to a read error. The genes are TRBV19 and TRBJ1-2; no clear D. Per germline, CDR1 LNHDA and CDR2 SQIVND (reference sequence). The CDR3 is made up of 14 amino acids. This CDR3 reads CASSIENSFYGYPF. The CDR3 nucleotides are TGTGCCAGTAGTATAGAAAACAGCTTCTATGGCTACCCCTTC.

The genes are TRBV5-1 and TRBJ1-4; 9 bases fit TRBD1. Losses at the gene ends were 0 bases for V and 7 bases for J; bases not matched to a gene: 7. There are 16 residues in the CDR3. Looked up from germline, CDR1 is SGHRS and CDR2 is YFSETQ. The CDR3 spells CASSLGTGDRGEKLFF. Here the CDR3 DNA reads TGCGCCAGCAGCTTGGGGACAGGGGATCGGGGTGAAAAACTGTTTTTT.

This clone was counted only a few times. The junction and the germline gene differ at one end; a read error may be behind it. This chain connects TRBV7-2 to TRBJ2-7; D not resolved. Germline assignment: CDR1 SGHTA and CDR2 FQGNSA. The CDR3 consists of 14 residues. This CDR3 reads CASSVASHPYEQYF. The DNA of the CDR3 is TGTGCCAGCAGCGTAGCTTCACATCCTTACGAGCAGTACTTC.

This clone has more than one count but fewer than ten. CDR3 DNA: TGTGCCAGCAGCGCGGCAGCAGGGCAGGATTCACCCCTCCACTTT. Protein: CASSAAAGQDSPLHF. This sequence joins TRBV5-6 and TRBJ1-6; tentatively, D is TRBD1 (5 bases). The CDR3 covers 15 residues. Between the trimmed V and J ends, which lost 4 bases and 8 bases, there was a span of 16 bases. Per the germline V gene, CDR1 is SGHDT and CDR2 is YYEEEE.

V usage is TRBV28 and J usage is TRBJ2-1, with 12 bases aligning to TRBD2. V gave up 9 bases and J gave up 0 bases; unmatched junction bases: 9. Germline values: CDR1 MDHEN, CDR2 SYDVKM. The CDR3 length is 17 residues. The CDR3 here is CARKGLAGLSSYNEQFF. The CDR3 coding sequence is TGTGCCAGGAAGGGACTAGCGGGCCTGAGCTCCTACAATGAGCAGTTCTTC.

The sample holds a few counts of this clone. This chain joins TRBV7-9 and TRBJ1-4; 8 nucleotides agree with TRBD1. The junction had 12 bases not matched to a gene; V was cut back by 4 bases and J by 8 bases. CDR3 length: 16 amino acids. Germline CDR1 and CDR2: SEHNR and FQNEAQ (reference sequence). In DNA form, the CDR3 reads TGTGCCAGCAGCTCCCAGGGGGCGCGGTCGGGAGAAAAACTGTTTTTT. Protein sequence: CASSSQGARSGEKLFF.

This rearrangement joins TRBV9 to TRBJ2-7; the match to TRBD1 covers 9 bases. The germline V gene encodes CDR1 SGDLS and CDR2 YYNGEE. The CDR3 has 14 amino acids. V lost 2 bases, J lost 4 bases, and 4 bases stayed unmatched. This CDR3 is CASSVGTGLYEQYF. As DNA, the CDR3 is TGTGCCAGCAGCGTCGGGACAGGGCTTTACGAGCAGTACTTC.

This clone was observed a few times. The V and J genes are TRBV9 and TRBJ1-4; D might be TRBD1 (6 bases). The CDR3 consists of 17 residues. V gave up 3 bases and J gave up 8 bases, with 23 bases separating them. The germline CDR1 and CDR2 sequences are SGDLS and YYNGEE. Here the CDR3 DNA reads TGTGCCAGCAGCGGTTCGATTTCGGGGGGCAGTTGGGAAAAACTGTTTTTT. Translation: CASSGSISGGSWEKLFF.

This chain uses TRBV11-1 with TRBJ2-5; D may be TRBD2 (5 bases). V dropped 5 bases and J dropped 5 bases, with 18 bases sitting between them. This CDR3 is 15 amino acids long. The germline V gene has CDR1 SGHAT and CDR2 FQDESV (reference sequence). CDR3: CASSPGGEGWETQYF. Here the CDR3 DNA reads TGTGCCAGCAGCCCTGGCGGAGAGGGCTGGGAGACCCAGTACTTC. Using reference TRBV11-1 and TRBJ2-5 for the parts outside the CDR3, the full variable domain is EAEVAQSPRYKITEKSQAVAFWCDPISGHATLYWYRQILGQGPELLVQFQDESVVDDSQLPKDRFSAERLKGVDSTLKIQPAELGDSAMYLCASSPGGEGWETQYFGPGTRLLVL.

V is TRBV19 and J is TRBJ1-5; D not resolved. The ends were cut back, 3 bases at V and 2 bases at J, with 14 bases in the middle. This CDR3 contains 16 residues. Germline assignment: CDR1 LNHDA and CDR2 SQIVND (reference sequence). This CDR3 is CASSIRAGGGNQPQHF. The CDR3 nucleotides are TGTGCCAGTAGTATTCGGGCAGGAGGAGGCAATCAGCCCCAGCATTTT.

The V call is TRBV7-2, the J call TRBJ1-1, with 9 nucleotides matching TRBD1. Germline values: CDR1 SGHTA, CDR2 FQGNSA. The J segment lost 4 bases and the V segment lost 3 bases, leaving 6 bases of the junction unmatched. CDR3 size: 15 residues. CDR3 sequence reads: CASSFTTGGSTEAFF. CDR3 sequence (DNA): TGTGCCAGCAGCTTTACGACAGGGGGGAGCACTGAAGCTTTCTTT.

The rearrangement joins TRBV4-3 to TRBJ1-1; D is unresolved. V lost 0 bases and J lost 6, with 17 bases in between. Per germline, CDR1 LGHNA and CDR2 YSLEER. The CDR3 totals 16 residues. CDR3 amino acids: CASSQESGSVAAEAFF. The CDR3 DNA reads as TGCGCCAGCAGCCAAGAGTCGGGTTCAGTAGCGGCTGAAGCTTTCTTT.

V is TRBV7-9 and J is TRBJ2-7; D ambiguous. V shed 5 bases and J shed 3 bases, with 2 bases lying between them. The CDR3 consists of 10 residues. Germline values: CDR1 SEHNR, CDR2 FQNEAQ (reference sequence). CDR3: CASSLYEQYF. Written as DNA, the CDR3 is TGTGCCAGCAGCCTCTACGAGCAGTACTTC.

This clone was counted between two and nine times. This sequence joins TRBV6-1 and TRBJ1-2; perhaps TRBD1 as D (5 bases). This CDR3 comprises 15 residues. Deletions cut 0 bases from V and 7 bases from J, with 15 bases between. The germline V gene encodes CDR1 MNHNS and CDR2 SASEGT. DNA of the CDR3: TGTGCCAGCAGTGAAGCCGGGGGGAGTATTCCTGGCTACACCTTC. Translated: CASSEAGGSIPGYTF.